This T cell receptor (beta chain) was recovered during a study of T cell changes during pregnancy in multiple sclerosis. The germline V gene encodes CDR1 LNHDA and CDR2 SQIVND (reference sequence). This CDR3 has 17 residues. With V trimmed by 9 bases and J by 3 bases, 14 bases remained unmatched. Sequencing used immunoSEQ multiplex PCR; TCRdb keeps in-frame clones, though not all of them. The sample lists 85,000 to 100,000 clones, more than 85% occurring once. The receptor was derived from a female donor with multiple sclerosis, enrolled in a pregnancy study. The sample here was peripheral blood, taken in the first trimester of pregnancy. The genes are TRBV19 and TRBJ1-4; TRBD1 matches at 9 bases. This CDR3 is CASQGATGGIANEKLFF. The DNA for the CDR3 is TGTGCCAGCCAAGGGGCCACAGGGGGCATCGCTAATGAAAAACTGTTTTTT.